The source of this T cell receptor (beta chain) is a study of T-cell memory formation after mild COVID-19. V lost 6 bases and J lost 7; bases outside the gene matches: 2. This CDR3 contains 12 residues. CDR1 is LGHDT and CDR2 is YNNKEL in the germline V gene (reference sequence). TCRdb recomputed calls from the 5' RACE reads with MiXCR, one row per CDR3 protein. In the table there are 400,000 to 500,000 distinct CDR3 sequences, about a sixth of which are singletons. This clonotype was seen a few times. The TCR comes from a man aged 18 to 35 who had mild COVID-19 (a few samples of this study predate the infection). Cell type and time point are not known. The sequencing input was PBMCs or a T cell subset sorted from them (not recorded which). The chain links TRBV3-1 to TRBJ2-2; 7 bases map to TRBD1. DNA of the CDR3: TGTGCCAGCAGTCACAGGGGCGGGGAGCTGTTTTTT. Translation: CASSHRGGELFF.